The rows below give T cell receptor beta chains drawn from one sample of a study of spatial heterogeneity in lung cancer. TCRdb passed the 5' RACE reads through MiXCR, listing each CDR3 protein once. The sample includes some 70,000 distinct CDR3 sequences, 13% of them seen just once. Sequencing was performed on PBMCs, taken at surgery. The receptor source for this set is a male donor with early-stage non-small cell lung cancer. Both conserved end residues are trimmed from each CDR3. A D gene is named only where the DNA matches it firmly.

NA TRBJ2-6 TRBV14 ASSQVSGANVLT
TRBD1 TRBJ2-1 TRBV5-1 ASSSGTGYINEQF
NA TRBJ2-2 TRBV11-1 ASRHQNTGELF
TRBD2 TRBJ2-1 TRBV7-8 ASQKRSGANEQF
TRBD2 TRBJ2-7 TRBV3-1 ASSTRPGLAVYEQY
TRBD2 TRBJ2-3 TRBV7-9 ASLAGGTDTQY
NA TRBJ2-1 TRBV6-2/TRBV6-3 ASAGTLYNEQF
TRBD1 TRBJ2-6 TRBV27 ASSRGTGANVLT
TRBD1 TRBJ1-2 TRBV10-3 AISELTGVHGYT
NA TRBJ1-5 TRBV6-2/TRBV6-3 ASSDVPQH
NA TRBJ1-2 TRBV7-2 ASSSPGSWSYGYT
NA TRBJ2-2 TRBV12-3/TRBV12-4 ASSSIQSGELF
TRBD1 TRBJ1-1 TRBV3-1 ASSLGPQGAGTEAF
NA TRBJ2-4 TRBV5-1 ASSLAVGNIQY
NA TRBJ1-1 TRBV29-1 SVEGATTHPTEAF
TRBD2 TRBJ2-1 TRBV20-1 SARRLAGGPSDYNEQF
TRBD2 TRBJ2-5 TRBV7-2 ASSLGGGLVPETQY
NA TRBJ1-1 TRBV29-1 SVEDQSREELG
TRBD1 TRBJ1-5 TRBV19 ASSTTAGQGNNQPQH
TRBD2 TRBJ2-1 TRBV11-3 ASSLVAGESYEQF
TRBD2 TRBJ2-1 TRBV24-1 ATSPASGNNEQF
NA TRBJ2-2 TRBV23-1 ASSRSDTGELF
NA TRBJ2-7 TRBV7-9 ASSWSEEQY
TRBD2 TRBJ2-3 TRBV5-1 ASSWPERAGSTDTQY
TRBD1 TRBJ1-5 TRBV10-3 AISGRQGDQPQH
TRBD1 TRBJ2-7 TRBV19 ASSFKFSTGHSYEQY
NA TRBJ2-7 TRBV14 ASSPHDYSNIHEQY
TRBD2 TRBJ2-1 TRBV12-3/TRBV12-4 ASSGTSDSTSSYNEQF
TRBD1 TRBJ1-2 TRBV30 AWSAGTGDQNGYT
NA TRBJ1-6 TRBV5-1 ASSSGTLTTDYNSPLH
TRBD2 TRBJ2-5 TRBV6-6 ASSTFLAGGQETQY
NA TRBJ2-1 TRBV2 ASSLTFYDNEQF